One and the same sample provided the 25 T cell receptor beta chains below, sequenced in a study of T cell repertoires in cytomegalovirus infection. Their antigen targets remain unknown. TCRdb re-derived calls from the reads in MiXCR, one entry per CDR3 protein. Among about 920,000 distinct CDR3 sequences listed, roughly 30% were seen once. This specimen consisted of cultured CD8+ T cells from PBMCs, obtained from culture after CMV antigen stimulation. Receptors originate from a human donor in good health (CMV status not recorded). Some clones in this sample may be carry-over from other donors' samples.

This clonotype has only a few counts. CDR3: CASSLARSNYDDGYTF. The CDR3 bases are TGTGCCAGCAGCTTGGCCCGCAGTAACTATGACGATGGCTACACCTTC. This chain links TRBV5-6 with TRBJ1-2; D remains ambiguous. V was trimmed by 0 bases and J by 6 bases, leaving 18 bases between them. This CDR3 contains 16 residues. CDR1 is SGHDT and CDR2 is YYEEEE in the germline V gene.

This clonotype was seen a handful of times. The chain links TRBV7-9 to TRBJ2-1; 8 bases align to TRBD1. The germline CDR1 and CDR2 sequences are SEHNR and FQNEAQ (reference sequence). J gave up 6 bases and V 3 bases, and 10 bases lay outside the gene matches. The CDR3 runs to 16 residues. This chain's CDR3 is CASSFDRGLWSNEQFF. The DNA of the CDR3 is TGTGCCAGCAGCTTTGACAGGGGCTTATGGTCCAATGAGCAGTTCTTC. Looking up the rest from reference TRBV7-9 and TRBJ2-1 gives the full variable domain: DTGVSQNPRHKITKRGQNVTFRCDPISEHNRLYWYRQTLGQGPEFLTYFQNEAQLEKSRLLSDRFSAERPKGSFSTLEIQRTEQGDSAMYLCASSFDRGLWSNEQFFGPGTRLTVL.

This clonotype was detected only a few times. This chain joins TRBV4-3 and TRBJ2-2; D is unclear. The CDR3 runs to 16 residues. Germline values: CDR1 LGHNA, CDR2 YSLEER. The V end lost 4 bases, the J end lost 6 bases, and 18 bases lay between the germline ends. The CDR3 loop reads CASSPDRRSGSGELFF. The CDR3 nucleotides are TGCGCCAGCAGCCCAGATAGACGGTCTGGATCCGGGGAGCTGTTTTTT.

This clonotype was counted between two and nine times. J is TRBJ2-3 and V is TRBV12-3 or TRBV12-4, with 11 bases aligning to TRBD2. The V and J ends lost 8 bases and 6 bases, in that order; junction bases with no gene match: 22. The CDR3 extends over 19 amino acids. The CDR3 spells CASGSLVGTSGSNGDTQYF. The CDR3 DNA sequence: TGTGCCAGCGGATCTTTGGTGGGGACTAGCGGATCCAATGGGGATACGCAGTATTTT.

This clonotype came up many times. The chain employs TRBV9 and TRBJ2-7, with 7 positions matching TRBD2. Trimming removed 0 bases from V and 0 bases from J; junction bases left unmatched: 3. The CDR3 consists of 15 residues. Per germline, CDR1 SGDLS and CDR2 YYNGEE. CDR3 DNA sequence: TGTGCCAGCAGCGTAGGGGCTAGCGGCTCCTACGAGCAGTACTTC. Translating gives CASSVGASGSYEQYF. Looking up the rest from reference TRBV9 and TRBJ2-7 gives the full variable domain: DSGVTQTPKHLITATGQRVTLRCSPRSGDLSVYWYQQSLDQGLQFLIQYYNGEERAKGNILERFSAQQFPDLHSELNLSSLELGDSALYFCASSVGASGSYEQYFGPGTRLTVT.

The table lists this clonotype with many counts. V gene TRBV6-5 combines with J gene TRBJ1-6; the D is unclear. The V gene's germline CDR1 is MNHEY and CDR2 SVGAGI. The CDR3 extends over 13 amino acids. V was trimmed by 3 bases and J by 9 bases, leaving 9 bases between them. The CDR3: CASSYADASPLHF. The CDR3 nucleotides read TGTGCCAGCAGTTATGCCGATGCTTCACCCCTCCACTTT.

This clonotype came up a few times. This sequence joins TRBV4-3 and TRBJ2-3, with TRBD2 matching over 8 bases. The J segment lost 4 bases and the V segment lost 3 bases, leaving 6 bases of the junction unmatched. From germline, CDR1 is LGHNA and CDR2 YSLEER. The CDR3 totals 15 residues. CDR3 in amino acids: CASSHRTSSPDTQYF. The CDR3, as DNA: TGCGCCAGCAGCCACCGGACTAGCAGCCCAGATACGCAGTATTTT.

This clonotype was observed a handful of times. The chain uses TRBV29-1 and TRBJ2-1; possible D gene TRBD1, 5 bases. V was clipped by 3 bases and J by 7 bases, with 7 bases between them. The CDR3 sequence is 11 residues long. Germline-derived CDR1 and CDR2 are SQVTM and ANQGSEA. The chain's CDR3 is CSVEKGNEQFF. In DNA form, the CDR3 reads TGCAGCGTTGAGAAGGGGAATGAGCAGTTCTTC.

The V call is TRBV2, the J call TRBJ2-7, with D perhaps TRBD2 (6 bases). The CDR3 is 15 amino acids. Looked up from germline, CDR1 is SNHLY and CDR2 is FYNNEI. Trimming left V 4 bases short and J 0 bases short, with 13 bases between. The CDR3 DNA reads as TGTGCCAGCAGTGTTGCGGGGATTCTCTCCTACGAGCAGTACGTC. This codes for CASSVAGILSYEQYV.

This clonotype was detected only a few times. V gene TRBV7-9 combines with J gene TRBJ2-3, with a weak D call TRBD1 (5 bases). Trimming left V 1 base short and J 2 bases short, with 10 bases between. The CDR3 extends over 15 amino acids. CDR1 is SEHNR and CDR2 is FQNEAQ in the germline V gene (reference sequence). The CDR3 region is CASSLVNRNTDTQYF. The CDR3 nucleotides are TGTGCCAGCAGCTTAGTCAACAGGAACACAGATACGCAGTATTTT.

Written as DNA, the CDR3 is TGTGCCAGCAGCTTAGCCGGGCTGGTACCTCAGGATGAGCAGTTCTTC. Its protein product is CASSLAGLVPQDEQFF. V and J are TRBV7-9 and TRBJ2-1; D gene unclear. Trimming pared 0 bases from V and 8 bases from J, leaving 17 bases between. This CDR3 is built from 16 residues. CDR1 is SEHNR, CDR2 FQNEAQ, per germline (reference sequence). The whole variable domain, filled in from reference TRBV7-9 and TRBJ2-1, reads DTGVSQNPRHKITKRGQNVTFRCDPISEHNRLYWYRQTLGQGPEFLTYFQNEAQLEKSRLLSDRFSAERPKGSFSTLEIQRTEQGDSAMYLCASSLAGLVPQDEQFFGPGTRLTVL.

This clonotype was detected a few times. The rearrangement joins TRBV12-3 or TRBV12-4 to TRBJ2-7; D is perhaps TRBD1 (6 bases). V was shortened by 3 bases and J by 2 bases, with 20 bases between the two germline ends. The CDR3 is 17 amino acids. Here the CDR3 reads CASSFIAGVVGPYEQYF. The DNA for the CDR3 is TGTGCCAGCAGTTTTATTGCAGGGGTTGTGGGTCCCTACGAGCAGTACTTC.

V usage is TRBV11-3 and J usage is TRBJ2-7; 7 bases align to TRBD1. Trimming cost V 2 bases and J 6 bases; bases outside gene matches: 7. This CDR3 spans 14 amino acids. Germline V gene lookup returns CDR1 SGHNT and CDR2 YENEEA. Here the CDR3 reads CASSLSGTAGEQYF. DNA of the CDR3: TGTGCCAGCAGCTTATCCGGGACAGCTGGCGAGCAGTACTTC.

About this clonotype itself: One end of the junction does not line up with germline, which may come from a read error. This chain uses TRBV28 with TRBJ2-3, with TRBD1 as a possible D gene (6 bases). The CDR3 sequence is 17 residues long. Germline loops: CDR1 MDHEN, CDR2 SYDVKM. The CDR3 sequence is CVSSPQQGITSTDTQYF. The DNA of the CDR3 is TGTGTCAGCAGTCCCCAACAGGGCATCACTAGCACAGATACGCAGTATTTT.

This clonotype was detected only a few times. This chain links TRBV19 with TRBJ2-5; 9 bases line up with TRBD2. The V gene's germline CDR1 is LNHDA and CDR2 SQIVND (reference sequence). This CDR3 region has 19 residues. The ends lost 5 bases at V and 0 bases at J; junction bases unmatched: 16. The CDR3 reads CASSLTSGIRTGNQETQYF. CDR3 sequence (DNA): TGTGCCAGTAGTTTGACTAGCGGAATACGTACCGGGAACCAAGAGACCCAGTACTTC.

V gene TRBV27 combines with J gene TRBJ1-1; D perhaps matches TRBD1 (6 bases). V was pared by 6 bases and J by 5 bases, with 16 bases between. Germline CDR1 is MNHEY and CDR2 is SMNVEV (reference sequence). The CDR3 has 14 amino acids. CDR3 in amino acids: CASSHPGGLTEAFF. CDR3 coding DNA: TGTGCCAGCAGCCACCCGGGGGGCTTAACTGAAGCTTTCTTT.

This clonotype occurred a few times. This chain joins TRBV9 and TRBJ2-1; 7 bases are a match to TRBD1. The germline gives CDR1 SGDLS, CDR2 YYNGEE. J was trimmed by 2 bases and V by 3 bases; bases with no gene match: 8. This CDR3 is built from 16 residues. CDR3 sequence (DNA): TGTGCCAGCAGCGGGAGTCGGGACAGTCCCTACAATGAGCAGTTCTTC. Encoded protein: CASSGSRDSPYNEQFF.

This clonotype showed up just a few times. The genes are TRBV6-1 and TRBJ1-2; possibly TRBD1 for D (6 bases). The CDR3 runs to 12 residues. V lost 8 bases and J lost 7, with 14 bases in between. Per the germline V gene, CDR1 is MNHNS and CDR2 is SASEGT. For the CDR3, the DNA is TGTGCCAGCGCCGGGGGCGCAGCTGGCTACACCTTC. Amino acids: CASAGGAAGYTF.

The J gene is TRBJ2-7, the V gene TRBV6-2 or TRBV6-3; perhaps TRBD1 as D (6 bases). Germline V gives CDR1 MNHEY, CDR2 SVGEGT. Deletions cut 6 bases from V and 3 bases from J, with 15 bases between. CDR3 length: 14 amino acids. CDR3 in amino acids: CASRSLGQLYEQYV. CDR3 bases: TGTGCCAGCAGATCCCTCGGACAGCTCTACGAGCAGTACGTC.

This clonotype turned up a few times. The V and J genes are TRBV12-3 or TRBV12-4 and TRBJ2-7, with TRBD1 identical over 10 bases. Trimming took 1 base from V and 6 from J; bases not matched to a gene: 3. The CDR3 has 14 amino acids. The CDR3 reads CASSLGDRGGEQYF. CDR3 nucleotides: TGTGCCAGCAGTTTAGGGGACAGGGGAGGCGAGCAGTACTTC.

The V call is TRBV7-8, the J call TRBJ1-2; 9 bases match TRBD1. The CDR3 is 15 residues long. Germline CDR1 reads SGHVS; CDR2 reads FQNEAQ. V trimming: 5 bases; J trimming: 6 bases; junction bases outside the gene matches: 10. DNA of the CDR3: TGTGCCAGCAGCGAACGCCGGGACAGGGTGGATGGCTACACCTTC. Residues: CASSERRDRVDGYTF.

The V call is TRBV7-6, the J call TRBJ2-5; perhaps D is TRBD1 or TRBD2 (5 bases each). The CDR3 sequence is 16 residues long. CDR1 and CDR2 (germline): SGHVS, FNYEAQ. V lost 3 bases, J lost 3 bases, and 17 bases lay in between. The CDR3 loop is CASSFGRATREETQYF. The DNA of the CDR3 is TGTGCCAGCAGCTTTGGCAGGGCCACGAGGGAAGAGACCCAGTACTTC.

The chain uses TRBV15 and TRBJ2-3; D perhaps matches TRBD1 (6 bases). This CDR3 contains 13 residues. The V gene's germline CDR1 is LNHNV and CDR2 YYDKDF (reference sequence). V lost 11 bases, J lost 0 bases, and 12 bases lay in between. The CDR3 bases are TGTGCCGCCGTGGACAGAAGCACAGATACGCAGTATTTT. It encodes CAAVDRSTDTQYF.

The chain joins TRBV5-1 to TRBJ2-2, with D possibly being TRBD2 (5 bases). Trimming took off 4 bases at V and 5 bases at J, with 12 bases between the two ends. Germline V gene data show CDR1 as SGHRS and CDR2 as YFSETQ. The CDR3 runs 14 residues. In nucleotides, the CDR3 is TGCGCCAGCAGCCTTCGAAGCGGTACCGGGGAGCTGTTTTTT. Amino acids: CASSLRSGTGELFF.

This clonotype has at least ten counts. The J gene is TRBJ2-7, the V gene TRBV6-1; 8 bases fit TRBD1. Germline values: CDR1 MNHNS, CDR2 SASEGT. There are 14 residues in the CDR3. V was clipped by 4 bases and J by 2 bases; unmatched bases: 4. CDR3 sequence (DNA): TGTGCCAGCAGTGTAGGACAGGGAACCTACGAGCAGTACGTC. It codes for CASSVGQGTYEQYV.